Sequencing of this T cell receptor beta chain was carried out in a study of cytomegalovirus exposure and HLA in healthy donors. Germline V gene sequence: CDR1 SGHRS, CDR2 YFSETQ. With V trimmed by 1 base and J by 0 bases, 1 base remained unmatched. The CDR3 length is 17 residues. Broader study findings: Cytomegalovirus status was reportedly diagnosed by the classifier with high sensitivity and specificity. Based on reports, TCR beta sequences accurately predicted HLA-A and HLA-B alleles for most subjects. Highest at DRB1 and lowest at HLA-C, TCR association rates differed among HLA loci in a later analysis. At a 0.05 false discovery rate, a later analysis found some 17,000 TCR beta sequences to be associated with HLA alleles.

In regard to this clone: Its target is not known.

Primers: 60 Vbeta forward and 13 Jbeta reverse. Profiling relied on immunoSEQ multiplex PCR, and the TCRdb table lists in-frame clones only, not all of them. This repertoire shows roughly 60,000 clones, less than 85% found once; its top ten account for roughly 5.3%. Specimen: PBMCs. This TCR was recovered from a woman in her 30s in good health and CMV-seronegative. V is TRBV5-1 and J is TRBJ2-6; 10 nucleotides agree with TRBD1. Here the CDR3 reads CASSLWTGGSGANVLTF. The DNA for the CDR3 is TGCGCCAGCAGCTTGTGGACAGGGGGCTCTGGGGCCAACGTCCTGACTTTC.